The 18 T cell receptor beta chains reported below all come from one sample, sequenced in a study of blood T cells in healthy people across ages. Together with a sample-barcoded 5' primer, a J-beta primer mix was included in a second PCR lasting about 6 to 12 cycles. TCRdb fed the 5' RACE reads into MiXCR, producing one record per CDR3 protein. The repertoire holds roughly 1,800,000 distinct CDR3 sequences, around half seen once, with around 2.1% in the top ten. The specimen was blood. All receptors come from a woman aged 35 to 49 in good health.

V and J are TRBV3-1 and TRBJ2-1; 9 bases fit TRBD2. The CDR3 consists of 15 residues. The germline CDR1 and CDR2 sequences are LGHDT and YNNKEL (reference sequence). Trimming at V came to 3 bases and at J to 6 bases, leaving 6 bases not matched to a gene. The CDR3 loop is CASSQGSGGPNEQFF. CDR3 in DNA: TGTGCCAGCAGCCAGGGTAGCGGGGGCCCCAATGAGCAGTTCTTC.

The chain carries TRBV5-6 and TRBJ1-2; 8 nucleotides line up with TRBD1. V was clipped by 5 bases and J by 0 bases; unmatched bases: 6. This CDR3 has 15 residues. CDR1 and CDR2 from the germline V gene are SGHDT and YYEEEE. The CDR3 is CASRSTGGANYGYTF. CDR3 nucleotide sequence: TGTGCCAGCAGGAGCACAGGGGGAGCTAACTATGGCTACACCTTC.

The chain recombines TRBV6-1 with TRBJ1-6; D remains ambiguous. Per the germline V gene, CDR1 is MNHNS and CDR2 is SASEGT. V lost 1 base and J lost 8, with 9 bases in between. This CDR3 is 14 amino acids long. The CDR3 is CASSEGRRDSPLHF. For the CDR3, the DNA is TGTGCCAGCAGTGAAGGGCGGCGGGATTCACCCCTCCACTTT.

The chain has TRBV6-2 or TRBV6-3 and TRBJ2-3; unclear D gene. Germline CDR1 MNHEY, CDR2 SVGEGT. This CDR3 spans 15 amino acids. V lost 6 bases and J lost 5, with 18 bases in between. CDR3 sequence reads: CASRPTGPKGDTQYF. CDR3 coding DNA: TGTGCCAGCAGACCTACCGGGCCCAAAGGAGATACGCAGTATTTT.

The rearrangement joins TRBV6-5 to TRBJ1-2; the D gene is possibly TRBD1 (5 bases). Germline V gives CDR1 MNHEY, CDR2 SVGAGI. Trimming cost V 2 bases and J 9 bases, with 16 bases left between them. The CDR3 contains 14 residues. The CDR3 protein is CASSYQTGPYSYTF. The CDR3 region has the DNA TGTGCCAGCAGTTACCAAACAGGTCCTTACAGCTACACCTTC.

In its sample, this clonotype was seen once. J is TRBJ1-1 and V is TRBV12-3 or TRBV12-4; 8 bases are shared with TRBD1. V lost 5 bases, J lost 6 bases, and 11 bases stayed unmatched. The CDR3 runs 15 residues. CDR3: CASSLIDRGKSEAFF. Written as DNA, the CDR3 is TGTGCCAGCAGTCTAATCGACAGGGGTAAATCTGAAGCTTTCTTT.

J is TRBJ2-1 and V is TRBV20-1; 14 bases line up with TRBD2. This CDR3 is 16 amino acids long. Germline V gene sequence: CDR1 DFQATT, CDR2 SNEGSKA (reference sequence). The V and J ends lost 4 bases and 4 bases, in that order; junction bases with no gene match: 6. In nucleotides, the CDR3 is TGCAGTGCTAATTCCAGACTAGCGGGGGGGTACAATGAGCAGTTCTTC. The encoded protein is CSANSRLAGGYNEQFF.

A few counts support this clonotype. This chain joins TRBV9 and TRBJ2-1; 11 bases are shared with TRBD2. V dropped 1 base and J dropped 4; count of bases not matched to a gene: 4. The CDR3 runs to 16 residues. Germline lookup yields CDR1 SGDLS and CDR2 YYNGEE. CDR3 sequence: CASSVWASGGYNEQFF. The CDR3 DNA sequence: TGTGCCAGCAGCGTATGGGCTAGCGGGGGGTACAATGAGCAGTTCTTC.

This clonotype was observed at least ten times. The rearrangement uses TRBV29-1 and TRBJ2-5, with D maybe TRBD1 (6 bases). CDR1 is SQVTM, CDR2 ANQGSEA, per germline. The CDR3 sequence is 14 residues long. The ends were cut back, 1 base at V and 0 bases at J, with 9 bases in the middle. This CDR3 is CSVEVDRYQETQYF. The CDR3 DNA reads TGCAGCGTTGAAGTTGACAGGTACCAAGAGACCCAGTACTTC.

This clonotype was detected a few times. This chain connects TRBV9 to TRBJ2-7, with 9 bases matching TRBD2. Germline-derived CDR1 and CDR2 are SGDLS and YYNGEE. The CDR3 loop spans 14 amino acids. V lost 3 bases, J lost 5 bases, and 6 bases stayed unmatched. CDR3 coding DNA: TGTGCCAGCAGCGAGACTAGCGGTACCCACGAGCAGTACTTC. The encoded protein is CASSETSGTHEQYF.

This clonotype was found a few times. This chain joins TRBV12-3 or TRBV12-4 and TRBJ1-1, with D possibly being TRBD1 (5 bases). The V end was cut by 5 bases, the J end by 7 bases, with 11 bases between. The CDR3 totals 12 residues. The CDR3 DNA reads TGTGCCAGCAGTCCTTCGGGGGTTGAAGCTTTCTTT. Translated: CASSPSGVEAFF.

The J gene is TRBJ1-4, the V gene TRBV5-1, with D uncertain. Trimming left V 3 bases short and J 8 bases short, with 14 bases between. CDR1 SGHRS and CDR2 YFSETQ come from the germline V gene. CDR3 size: 14 residues. In DNA form, the CDR3 reads TGCGCCAGCAGCTCGCCGGGAAAAGAAGAAAAACTGTTTTTT. This gives the protein CASSSPGKEEKLFF.

This clonotype was recorded a few times. This chain joins TRBV5-1 and TRBJ2-1; 10 bases are shared with TRBD2. CDR3 length equals 18 residues. CDR1 is SGHRS and CDR2 is YFSETQ in the germline V gene. The V gene end was trimmed by 1 base and the J gene end by 3 bases; junction bases not matched to a gene: 10. The CDR3 DNA sequence: TGCGCCAGCAGCTTGAAGACAACCCTAGCGGGGGTCTACAATGAGCAGTTCTTC. Translation: CASSLKTTLAGVYNEQFF.

This clonotype came up a few times. This rearrangement joins TRBV5-1 to TRBJ2-3; D may be TRBD1 (6 bases). Germline values: CDR1 SGHRS, CDR2 YFSETQ. Trimming cost V 4 bases and J 6 bases, with 18 bases left between them. The CDR3 is 15 amino acids. The CDR3 protein is CASSRNQGPGDTQYF. The CDR3 DNA reads TGCGCCAGCAGCCGGAATCAGGGGCCGGGGGATACGCAGTATTTT.

The chain couples TRBV7-2 to TRBJ2-3; D not certain. CDR1 and CDR2 from the germline V gene are SGHTA and FQGNSA. The length of the CDR3 is 15 residues. V lost 1 base, J lost 0 bases, and 8 bases lay in between. The CDR3 DNA is TGTGCCAGCAGCTTAGGGCTCTGGAGCACAGATACGCAGTATTTT. Protein product: CASSLGLWSTDTQYF.

Comments on this clonotype: This clone may be a read error of a much larger clone one base away. The chain is built from TRBV10-3 and TRBJ2-1, with 8 nucleotides matching TRBD2. The CDR3 length is 12 residues. Per germline, CDR1 ENHRY and CDR2 SYGVKD. V lost 10 bases to trimming and J lost 13 bases; unmatched junction nucleotides: 12. This CDR3 reads CASGGLGETQFF. As DNA, the CDR3 is TGTGCCAGCGGGGGACTAGGAGAGACCCAGTTCTTC.

This chain links TRBV28 with TRBJ1-6; a weak D match, TRBD1 (6 bases). Germline CDR1 reads MDHEN; CDR2 reads SYDVKM. This CDR3 is built from 14 residues. V was trimmed by 4 bases and J by 11 bases, leaving 15 bases between them. Written as DNA, the CDR3 is TGTGCCAGCAGTTCGAACAGGGACGCTGCACCCCTCCACTTT. Encoded protein: CASSSNRDAAPLHF.

The chain couples TRBV5-1 to TRBJ1-1; 8 bases line up with TRBD1. The ends lost 6 bases at V and 1 base at J; junction bases unmatched: 5. Germline V gives CDR1 SGHRS, CDR2 YFSETQ. CDR3 size: 14 residues. The CDR3 DNA is TGCGCCAGCACCCAGGGGGCATGGAACACTGAAGCTTTCTTT. It is translated as CASTQGAWNTEAFF.